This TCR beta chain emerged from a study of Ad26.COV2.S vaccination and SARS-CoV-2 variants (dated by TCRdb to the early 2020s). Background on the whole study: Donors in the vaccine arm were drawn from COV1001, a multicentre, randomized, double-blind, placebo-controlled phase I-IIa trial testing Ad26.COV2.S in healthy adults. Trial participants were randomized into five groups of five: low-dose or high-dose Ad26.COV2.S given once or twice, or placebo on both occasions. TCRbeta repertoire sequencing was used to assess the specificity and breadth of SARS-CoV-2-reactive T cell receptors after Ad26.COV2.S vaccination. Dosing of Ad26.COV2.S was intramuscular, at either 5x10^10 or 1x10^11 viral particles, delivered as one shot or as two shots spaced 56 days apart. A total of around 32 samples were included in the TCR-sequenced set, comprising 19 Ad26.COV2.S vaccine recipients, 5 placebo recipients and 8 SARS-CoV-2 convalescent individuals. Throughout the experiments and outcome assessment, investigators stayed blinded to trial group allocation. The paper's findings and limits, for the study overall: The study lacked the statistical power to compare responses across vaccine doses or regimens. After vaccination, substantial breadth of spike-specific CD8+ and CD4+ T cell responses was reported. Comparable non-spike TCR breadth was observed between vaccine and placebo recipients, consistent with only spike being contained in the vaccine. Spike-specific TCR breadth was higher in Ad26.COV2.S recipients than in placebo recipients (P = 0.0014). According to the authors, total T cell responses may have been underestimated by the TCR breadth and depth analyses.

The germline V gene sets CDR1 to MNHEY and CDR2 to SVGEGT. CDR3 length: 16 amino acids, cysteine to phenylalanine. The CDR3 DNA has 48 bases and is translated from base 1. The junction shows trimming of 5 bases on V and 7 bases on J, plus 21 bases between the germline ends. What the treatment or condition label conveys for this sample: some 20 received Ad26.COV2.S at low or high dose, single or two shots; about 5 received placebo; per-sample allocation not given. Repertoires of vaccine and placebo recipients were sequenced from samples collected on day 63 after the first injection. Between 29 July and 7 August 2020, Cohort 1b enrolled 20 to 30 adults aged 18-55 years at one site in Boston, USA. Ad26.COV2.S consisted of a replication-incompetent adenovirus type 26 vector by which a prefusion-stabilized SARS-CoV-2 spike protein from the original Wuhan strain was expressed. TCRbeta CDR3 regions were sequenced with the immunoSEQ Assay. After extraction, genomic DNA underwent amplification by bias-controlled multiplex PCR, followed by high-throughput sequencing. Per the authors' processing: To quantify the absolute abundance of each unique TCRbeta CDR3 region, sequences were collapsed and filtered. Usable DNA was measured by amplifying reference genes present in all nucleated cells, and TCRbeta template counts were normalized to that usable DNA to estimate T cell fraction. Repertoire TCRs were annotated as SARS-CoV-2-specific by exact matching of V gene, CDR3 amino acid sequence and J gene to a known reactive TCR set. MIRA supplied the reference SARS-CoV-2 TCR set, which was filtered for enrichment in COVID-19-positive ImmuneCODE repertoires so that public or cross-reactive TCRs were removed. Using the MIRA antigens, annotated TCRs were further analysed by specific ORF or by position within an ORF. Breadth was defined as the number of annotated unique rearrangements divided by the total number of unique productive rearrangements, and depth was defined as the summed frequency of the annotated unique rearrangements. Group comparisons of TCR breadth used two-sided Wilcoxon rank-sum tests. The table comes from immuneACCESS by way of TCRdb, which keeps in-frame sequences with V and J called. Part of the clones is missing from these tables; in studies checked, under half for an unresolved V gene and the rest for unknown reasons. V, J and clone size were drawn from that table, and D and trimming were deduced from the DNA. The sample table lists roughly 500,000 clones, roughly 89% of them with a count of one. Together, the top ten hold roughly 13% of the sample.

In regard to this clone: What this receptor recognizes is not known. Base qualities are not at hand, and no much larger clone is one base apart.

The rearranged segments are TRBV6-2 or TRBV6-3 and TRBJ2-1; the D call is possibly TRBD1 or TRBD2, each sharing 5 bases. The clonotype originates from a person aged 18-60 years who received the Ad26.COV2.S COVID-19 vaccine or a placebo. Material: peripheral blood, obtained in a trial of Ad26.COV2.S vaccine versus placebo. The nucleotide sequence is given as TGTGCCAGCAGTACCTTTGTGGGGGTCGGATGGAATGAGCAGTTCTTC. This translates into CASSTFVGVGWNEQFF.